This entry features one T cell receptor (beta chain) sequence. The specificity of this receptor is unknown. Nothing much larger sits one base from this clone, and base qualities are not available. This specimen belongs to a study of siplizumab effects on memory and regulatory T cells (dated by TCRdb to the late 2010s). With respect to the entire study: The study looked at the effect of siplizumab, an anti-CD2 antibody, on alloreactive T-cell subsets in allogeneic mixed lymphocyte reactions made from human PBMCs.

General study outcomes and caveats: For roughly 75-96% of proliferating CD4+ or CD8+ clones, no naive or memory phenotype could be assigned. Compared with memory T cells, unstimulated naive T cells appeared more diverse, and naive cells seemed to make a substantial contribution to the alloresponse. Because sequences at frequencies below about 10^-5 were poorly captured, only a minor fraction of alloreactive clones could be mapped back to unstimulated subsets. Whether proliferating Tregs from siplizumab cultures were suppressive was not functionally confirmed. The cumulative frequency of alloreactive sequences traceable to unstimulated CD4+ memory T cells was significantly reduced by siplizumab. In reactions with siplizumab, an average of approximately 69% of mappable alloreactive CD4+ clones were Treg-derived, compared with roughly 30% in control reactions.

Library preparation employed the immunoSEQ multiplex PCR assay. The deep sequencing platform assayed 80,000 to 100,000 TCR templates per sample. Genomic DNA extracted from sorted T cells was used for TCRbeta CDR3 sequencing. Regarding the original processing steps: Clonal analysis of TCRbeta CDR3 data was done in the R programming language. Alloreactive CD4+ and CD8+ clones were defined by comparing unstimulated samples with post-reaction CFSE-low samples. Alloreactive CD4+ clones were assigned to regulatory or non-regulatory origin by matching sequences to sorted unstimulated Treg and non-Treg repertoires. In TCRdb, the immuneACCESS table is reduced to in-frame sequences with V and J assigned. These tables do not hold every clone; where another copy was compared, an unresolved V gene accounts for under half, and the others remain unexplained. V, J and clone size reflect that table, while D and trimming were determined from the DNA. Across this sample there are about 56,000 clones, with around 97% seen only once. Together, the top ten hold around 0.99% of the sample.

Its CDR3 holds 14 amino acids, cysteine through phenylalanine. Of all the DNA, just the CDR3 is kept, 42 bases in frame from base 1. The V end gives up 4 bases and the J end 6 bases, leaving 5 bases in the junction not matched to a gene. The germline V gene provides CDR1 MGHDK and CDR2 SYGVNS. In three donor pairs, further sequencing was done on unstimulated CD8+ naive, CD4+ memory, CD8+ TEMRA, CD4+ naive and CD8+ effector memory subsets. Sorted unstimulated T cells and proliferating T cells recovered from mixed lymphocyte reactions underwent TCRbeta CDR3 sequencing. Fresh whole blood from under 13 HLA-typed healthy donors was used as the source from which PBMCs were isolated.

This receptor was taken from a human donor in good health. The rearrangement combines TRBV25-1 with TRBJ2-1; TRBD2 matches 8 bases in the middle. The sequenced sample was naive CD8+ T cells sorted from blood. The label giving this sample's cell subset or site can be read as: unstimulated naive T cells. The CDR3: CASSVPGLVNEQFF. The DNA sequence follows: TGTGCCAGCAGTGTACCGGGACTAGTCAATGAGCAGTTCTTC.